This TCR beta chain was obtained from a study of blood T cell repertoires in COVID-19. Study-level background: Samples taken during acute and convalescent COVID-19 were collected in the United States, Italy and Spain. Sample material is recorded as cDNA or gDNA derived from T cells, B-cell-depleted T cells, or PBMCs.

Assay used: immunoSEQ multiplex PCR; TCRdb lists only in-frame clones, some missing. The table records roughly 500,000 clones, 80% to 90% of them present only once. It was during active infection that Seattle patients were enrolled and then longitudinally followed. Germline V CDR1 and CDR2: MNHNS, SASEGT. The CDR3 extends over 16 amino acids. V lost 1 base, J lost 0 bases, and 9 bases lay in between. The material sequenced was peripheral blood. This sequence originates from a man aged 18 to 29 with COVID-19, enrolled during active disease. V usage is TRBV6-1 and J usage is TRBJ2-2; D is ambiguous. CDR3 in DNA: TGTGCCAGCAGTGAAGTCACAGCTACGAACACCGGGGAGCTGTTTTTT. Translating gives CASSEVTATNTGELFF.